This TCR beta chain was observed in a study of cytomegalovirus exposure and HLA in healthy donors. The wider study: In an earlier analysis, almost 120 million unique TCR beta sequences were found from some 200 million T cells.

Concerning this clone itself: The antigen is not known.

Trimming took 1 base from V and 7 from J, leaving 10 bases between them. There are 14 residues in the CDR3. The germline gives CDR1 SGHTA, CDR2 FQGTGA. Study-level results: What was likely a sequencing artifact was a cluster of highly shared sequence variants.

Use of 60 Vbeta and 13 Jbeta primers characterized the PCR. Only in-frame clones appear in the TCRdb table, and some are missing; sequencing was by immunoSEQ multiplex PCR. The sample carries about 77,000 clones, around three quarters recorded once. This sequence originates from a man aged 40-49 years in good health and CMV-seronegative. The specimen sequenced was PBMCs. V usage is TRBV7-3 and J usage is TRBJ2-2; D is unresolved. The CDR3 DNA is TGTGCCAGCAGCTTAAACCGGTACGGCGGGGAGCTGTTTTTT. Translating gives CASSLNRYGGELFF. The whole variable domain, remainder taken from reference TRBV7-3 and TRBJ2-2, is GAGVSQTPSNKVTEKGKYVELRCDPISGHTALYWYRQSLGQGPEFLIYFQGTGAADDSGLPNDRFFAVRPEGSVSTLKIQRTERGDSAVYLCASSLNRYGGELFFGEGSRLTVL.